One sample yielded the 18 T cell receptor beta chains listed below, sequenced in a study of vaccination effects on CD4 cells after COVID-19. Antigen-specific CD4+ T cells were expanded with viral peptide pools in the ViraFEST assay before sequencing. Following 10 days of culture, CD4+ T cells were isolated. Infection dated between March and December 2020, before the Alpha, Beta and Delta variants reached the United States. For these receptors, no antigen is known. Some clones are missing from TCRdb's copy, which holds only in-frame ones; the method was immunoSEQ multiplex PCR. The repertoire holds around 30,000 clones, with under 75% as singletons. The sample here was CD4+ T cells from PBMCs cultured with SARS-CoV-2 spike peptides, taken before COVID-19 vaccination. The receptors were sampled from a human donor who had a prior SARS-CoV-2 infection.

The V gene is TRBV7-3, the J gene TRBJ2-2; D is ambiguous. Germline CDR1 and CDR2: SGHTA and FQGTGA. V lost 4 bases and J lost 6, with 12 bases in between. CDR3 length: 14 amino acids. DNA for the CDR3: TGTGCCAGCAGCTCAGATCGGCAGGCCGGGGAGCTGTTTTTT. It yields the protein CASSSDRQAGELFF.

The CDR3 is CASKKTGSSTDTQYF. CDR3 coding DNA: TGTGCCAGCAAGAAGACAGGGTCTAGCACAGATACGCAGTATTTT. The J gene is TRBJ2-3, the V gene TRBV27; TRBD1 matches at 7 bases. This CDR3 spans 15 amino acids. Germline trimming cut 7 bases from V and 0 bases from J; bases unmatched to any gene: 7. Germline V gives CDR1 MNHEY, CDR2 SMNVEV (reference sequence).

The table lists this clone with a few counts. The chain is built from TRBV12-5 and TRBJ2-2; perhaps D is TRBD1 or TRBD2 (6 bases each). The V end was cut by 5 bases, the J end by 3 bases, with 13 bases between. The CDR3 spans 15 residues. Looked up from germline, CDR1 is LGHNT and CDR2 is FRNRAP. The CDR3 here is CASGPGGGYTGELFF. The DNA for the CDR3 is TGTGCTAGTGGTCCCGGAGGGGGGTACACCGGGGAGCTGTTTTTT.

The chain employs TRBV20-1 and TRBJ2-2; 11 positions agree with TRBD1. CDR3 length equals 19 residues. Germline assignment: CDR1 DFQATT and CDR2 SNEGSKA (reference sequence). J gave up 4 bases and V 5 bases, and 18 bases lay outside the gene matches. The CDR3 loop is CSARGPAGQGAASTGELFF. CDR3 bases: TGCAGTGCTCGTGGCCCAGCAGGACAGGGGGCGGCGAGCACCGGGGAGCTGTTTTTT.

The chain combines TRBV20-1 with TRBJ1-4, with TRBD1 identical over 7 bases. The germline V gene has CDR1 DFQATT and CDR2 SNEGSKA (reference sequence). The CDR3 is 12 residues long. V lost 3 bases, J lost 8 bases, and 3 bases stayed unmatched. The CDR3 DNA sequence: TGCAGTGCTAGTCAGGGGGGCGAAAAACTGTTTTTT. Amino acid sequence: CSASQGGEKLFF.

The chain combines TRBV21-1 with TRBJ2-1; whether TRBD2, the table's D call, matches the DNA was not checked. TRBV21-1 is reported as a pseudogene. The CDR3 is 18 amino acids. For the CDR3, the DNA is TGTGCCAGCAGCAAATTGGCCCATCGGGCGAGGGTTTACAATGAGCAGTTCTTC. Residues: CASSKLAHRARVYNEQFF.

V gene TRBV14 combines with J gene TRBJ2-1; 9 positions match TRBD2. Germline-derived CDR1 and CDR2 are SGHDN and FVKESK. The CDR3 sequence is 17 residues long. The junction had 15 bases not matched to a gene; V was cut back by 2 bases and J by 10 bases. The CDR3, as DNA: TGTGCCAGCAGCCAAAGTGGGATTCGCGGGGGGGCAGGGGAGCAGTTCTTC. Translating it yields CASSQSGIRGGAGEQFF.

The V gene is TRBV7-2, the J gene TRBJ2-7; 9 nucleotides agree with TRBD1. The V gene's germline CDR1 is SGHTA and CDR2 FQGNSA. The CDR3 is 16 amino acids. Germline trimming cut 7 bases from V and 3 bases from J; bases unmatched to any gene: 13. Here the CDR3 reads CASKAPGTGRVYEQYF. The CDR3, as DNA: TGTGCCAGCAAAGCCCCCGGGACAGGGAGGGTCTACGAGCAGTACTTC.

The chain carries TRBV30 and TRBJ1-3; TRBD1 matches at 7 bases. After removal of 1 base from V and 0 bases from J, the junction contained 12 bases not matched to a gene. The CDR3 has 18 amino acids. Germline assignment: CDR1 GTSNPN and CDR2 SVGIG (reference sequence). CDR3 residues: CAWSAIRDSLDSGNTIYF. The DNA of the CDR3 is TGTGCCTGGAGTGCGATCCGGGACAGCCTTGACTCTGGAAACACCATATATTTT.

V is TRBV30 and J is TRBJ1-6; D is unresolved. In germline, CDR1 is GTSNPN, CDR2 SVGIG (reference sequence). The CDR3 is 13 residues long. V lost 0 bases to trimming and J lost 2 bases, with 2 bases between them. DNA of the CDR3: TGTGCCTGGAGTGTTGCCTATAATTCACCCCTCCACTTT. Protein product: CAWSVAYNSPLHF.

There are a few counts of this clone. The chain's CDR3 is CASSQDLLLSYEQYF. The CDR3 DNA reads as TGTGCCAGCAGCCAAGATCTTTTGCTCTCCTACGAGCAGTACTTC. The V and J genes are TRBV4-2 and TRBJ2-7, with D hard to call. The germline V and J ends were trimmed by 0 bases and 0 bases, with 9 bases remaining between them. Per germline, CDR1 LGHNA and CDR2 YNFKEQ. The CDR3 sequence is 15 residues long.

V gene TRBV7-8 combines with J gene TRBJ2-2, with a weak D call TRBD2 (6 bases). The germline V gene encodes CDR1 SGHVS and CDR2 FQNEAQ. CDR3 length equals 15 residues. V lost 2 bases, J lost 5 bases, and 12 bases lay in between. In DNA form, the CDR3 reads TGTGCCAGCAGCTTATTTCGGGGGAAGACCGGGGAGCTGTTTTTT. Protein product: CASSLFRGKTGELFF.

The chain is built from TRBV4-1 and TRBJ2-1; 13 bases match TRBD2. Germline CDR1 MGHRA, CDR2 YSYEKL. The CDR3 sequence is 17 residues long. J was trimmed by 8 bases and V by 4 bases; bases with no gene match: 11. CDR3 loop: CASSPPTGLAGVHEQFF. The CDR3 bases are TGCGCCAGCAGCCCCCCCACCGGACTAGCGGGAGTCCATGAGCAGTTCTTC.

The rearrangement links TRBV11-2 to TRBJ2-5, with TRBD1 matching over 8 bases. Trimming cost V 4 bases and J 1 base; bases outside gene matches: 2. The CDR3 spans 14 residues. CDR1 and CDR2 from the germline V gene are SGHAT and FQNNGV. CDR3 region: CASSSDRVQETQYF. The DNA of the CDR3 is TGTGCCAGCAGCTCGGACAGGGTCCAAGAGACCCAGTACTTC.

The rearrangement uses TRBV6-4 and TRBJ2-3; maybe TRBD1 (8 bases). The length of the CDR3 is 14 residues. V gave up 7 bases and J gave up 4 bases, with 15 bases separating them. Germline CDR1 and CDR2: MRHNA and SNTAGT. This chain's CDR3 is CASKRDRSADTQYF. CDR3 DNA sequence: TGTGCCAGCAAGCGGGACAGGTCAGCAGATACGCAGTATTTT.

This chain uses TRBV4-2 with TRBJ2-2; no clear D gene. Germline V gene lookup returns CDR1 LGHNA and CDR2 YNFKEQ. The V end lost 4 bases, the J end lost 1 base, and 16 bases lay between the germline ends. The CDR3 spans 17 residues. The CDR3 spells CASSRVVQAENTGELFF. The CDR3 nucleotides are TGTGCCAGCAGCCGTGTTGTGCAGGCCGAGAACACCGGGGAGCTGTTTTTT.

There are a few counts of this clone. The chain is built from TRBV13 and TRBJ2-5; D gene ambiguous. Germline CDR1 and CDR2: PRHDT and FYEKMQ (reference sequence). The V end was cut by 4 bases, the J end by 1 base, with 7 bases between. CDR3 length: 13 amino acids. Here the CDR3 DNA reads TGTGCCAGCAGCTCCGAGTTCCAAGAGACCCAGTACTTC. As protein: CASSSEFQETQYF. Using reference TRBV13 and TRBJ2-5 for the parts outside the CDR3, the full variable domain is AAGVIQSPRHLIKEKRETATLKCYPIPRHDTVYWYQQGPGQDPQFLISFYEKMQSDKGSIPDRFSAQQFSDYHSELNMSSLELGDSALYFCASSSEFQETQYFGPGTRLLVL.

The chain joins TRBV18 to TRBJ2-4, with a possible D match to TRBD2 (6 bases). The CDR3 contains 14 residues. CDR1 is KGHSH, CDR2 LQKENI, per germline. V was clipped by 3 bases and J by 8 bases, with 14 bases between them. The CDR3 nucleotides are TGTGCCAGCTCACCTCGCGGCAGGGAGGACATTCAGTACTTC. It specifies CASSPRGREDIQYF.